Below, 8 T cell receptor beta chains from the same sample are listed, as sequenced in a study of T cells in localized non-small cell lung cancer. Measured with immunoSEQ multiplex PCR; TCRdb has only the in-frame clones, and not every one. The sample includes around 94,000 clones, approximately 90% of them seen just once. The sample was peripheral blood, taken before any cancer treatment. The receptors shown here come from a man between 40 and 70 years old with stage I squamous cell lung carcinoma.

The chain combines TRBV27 with TRBJ1-1; D is unclear. The germline gives CDR1 MNHEY, CDR2 SMNVEV (reference sequence). This CDR3 contains 13 residues. V lost 2 bases to trimming and J lost 3 bases, with 7 bases between them. The CDR3, as DNA: TGTGCCAGCAGTTTACGGGAAGACACTGAAGCTTTCTTT. Translation gives CASSLREDTEAFF.

The rearrangement uses TRBV5-1 and TRBJ2-7, with D perhaps matching TRBD1 (6 bases). The CDR3 runs to 14 residues. V lost 4 bases and J lost 3, with 14 bases in between. Germline V gene sequence: CDR1 SGHRS, CDR2 YFSETQ. The CDR3 reads CASSPQGIGYEQYF. The CDR3 DNA is TGCGCCAGCAGCCCCCAGGGGATCGGCTACGAGCAGTACTTC.

V is TRBV18 and J is TRBJ2-1; D not certain. Germline V CDR1 and CDR2: KGHSH, LQKENI. The CDR3 contains 13 residues. Between the trimmed V and J ends, which lost 3 bases and 9 bases, there was a span of 12 bases. The CDR3 bases are TGTGCCAGCTCACCCGACCGCGGTTTTGAGCAGTTCTTC. Translating gives CASSPDRGFEQFF.

This clone came up once. The chain is built from TRBV4-1 and TRBJ2-3; D is undetermined. CDR3 length: 16 residues. CDR1 and CDR2 from the germline V gene are MGHRA and YSYEKL. The germline V and J ends were trimmed by 4 bases and 4 bases, with 18 bases remaining between them. This CDR3 reads CASSPLGSSTPDTQYF. CDR3 bases: TGCGCCAGCAGCCCCCTGGGTAGCTCGACACCAGATACGCAGTATTTT.

The chain carries TRBV30 and TRBJ2-1; D is uncertain. V shed 0 bases and J shed 6 bases, with 9 bases lying between them. CDR3 length: 13 residues. CDR1 is GTSNPN, CDR2 SVGIG, per germline (reference sequence). The CDR3 is CAWSVRLTNEQFF. The CDR3 DNA is TGTGCCTGGAGTGTAAGACTTACCAATGAGCAGTTCTTC.

This chain links TRBV5-6 with TRBJ1-1; D is undetermined. V was cut by 4 bases and J by 1 base, with 11 bases left in between. This CDR3 region has 14 residues. Per the germline V gene, CDR1 is SGHDT and CDR2 is YYEEEE. CDR3 amino acids: CASSVRIGNTEAFF. The CDR3 DNA reads TGTGCCAGCAGCGTCAGGATCGGGAACACTGAAGCTTTCTTT.

V usage is TRBV7-2 and J usage is TRBJ2-1; TRBD2 matches at 9 bases. The V gene's germline CDR1 is SGHTA and CDR2 FQGNSA. The CDR3 has 15 amino acids. J gave up 9 bases and V 5 bases, and 11 bases lay outside the gene matches. DNA for the CDR3: TGTGCCAGCAGCCCCCTCGCGGGGGGGCTAAGTGAGCAGTTCTTC. It yields the protein CASSPLAGGLSEQFF.

The rearrangement uses TRBV7-7 and TRBJ2-1; TRBD1 matches 9 bases. CDR1 and CDR2 (germline): SSHAT, FNYEAQ (reference sequence). V lost 3 bases and J lost 2; bases outside the gene matches: 2. The CDR3 has 15 residues. This chain's CDR3 is CASSLGQGAYNEQFF. The CDR3 bases are TGTGCCAGCAGCTTGGGACAGGGCGCCTACAATGAGCAGTTCTTC.